The entry below gives a single T cell receptor (beta chain) sequence along with its context. Germline values: CDR1 LGHNA, CDR2 YSLEER. This CDR3 has 15 amino acids. V lost 3 bases, J lost 7 bases, and 3 bases stayed unmatched. This specimen comes from a study of blood T cell repertoires in COVID-19. Study-wide context: Acute and convalescent COVID-19 samples came from the United States, Italy and Spain.

Authors' analysis steps: For nucleated cells, counts were estimated from reference gene primer amplification. Sequencing used immunoSEQ multiplex PCR; TCRdb keeps in-frame clones, though not all of them. V and J calls plus clone size are reproduced from that table; the DNA served to infer D and trimming. The sample gives approximately 340,000 clones, approximately 82% of which show up once; approximately 3.1% is in the top ten. The TCR was taken from a man aged 25 to 45 with active or convalescent COVID-19. Sequenced: peripheral blood. The genes are TRBV4-3 and TRBJ1-6, with TRBD1 matching over 10 bases. The CDR3 region has the DNA TGCGCCAGCAGCCAGGCGGGACAGGGGAATTCACCCCTCCACTTT. Translated, it gives CASSQAGQGNSPLHF.